This T cell receptor beta chain was profiled in a study of OX40 agonist ivuxolimab in advanced cancers. Findings and limits, study-wide: Both blood CD4+ and CD8+ T cells showed clonal growth by week 6 at 0.1 to 3.0 mg/kg.

As for this clone: The antigen is undetermined.

Profiling relied on immunoSEQ multiplex PCR, and the TCRdb table lists in-frame clones only, not all of them. This sample has 75,000 to 100,000 clones, with roughly 80% found just once. Germline lookup yields CDR1 MNHEY and CDR2 SVGAGI. V lost 0 bases and J 2 bases, leaving 11 bases between the germline ends. This CDR3 has 16 residues. The rearrangement uses TRBV6-5 and TRBJ1-3; D remains ambiguous. The sample in question was CD4+ or CD8+ T cells sorted from blood, obtained in a trial of the OX40 agonist ivuxolimab. The sequence was collected from an adult with an advanced solid tumor such as melanoma, head and neck, liver or kidney cancer. The CDR3: CASSYSSRHAGNTIYF. CDR3 DNA: TGTGCCAGCAGTTACTCTAGTCGACACGCTGGAAACACCATATATTTT.